The 3 T cell receptor beta chains below all came from one sample that was sequenced in a study of blood T cell repertoires in COVID-19. Assay: immunoSEQ multiplex PCR; the TCRdb copy retains only in-frame clones and omits some. The top ten hold roughly 10% of the sample, which has some 220,000 clones, more than 65% seen once. The sequenced sample consisted of peripheral blood. All receptors derive from a man over 45 with active or convalescent COVID-19.

J is TRBJ1-1 and V is TRBV5-1, with 8 bases aligning to TRBD1. Trimming took 7 bases from V and 5 from J; bases not matched to a gene: 10. The germline V gene has CDR1 SGHRS and CDR2 YFSETQ. CDR3 length: 14 amino acids. The CDR3 loop reads CASSPDRADTEAFF. The CDR3 DNA reads TGCGCCAGCTCTCCGGACAGGGCAGATACTGAAGCTTTCTTT.

This clone was found a few times. This chain connects TRBV2 to TRBJ1-2; 9 bases line up with TRBD1. CDR3 size: 14 residues. The ends lost 5 bases at V and 5 bases at J; junction bases unmatched: 6. CDR1 is SNHLY and CDR2 is FYNNEI in the germline V gene. DNA of the CDR3: TGTGCCAGCAGTCCACAGGGGGCGTATTATGGCTACACCTTC. Its translation is CASSPQGAYYGYTF.

The V and J genes are TRBV21-1 and TRBJ2-7; the tabulated D call, TRBD1, remains unverified against the DNA. TRBV21-1 constitutes a pseudogene. There are 14 residues in the CDR3. The CDR3 bases are TGTGCCAGCAGCAAAGACAGGGGGGGAGACGAGCAGTACTTC. It specifies CASSKDRGGDEQYF.